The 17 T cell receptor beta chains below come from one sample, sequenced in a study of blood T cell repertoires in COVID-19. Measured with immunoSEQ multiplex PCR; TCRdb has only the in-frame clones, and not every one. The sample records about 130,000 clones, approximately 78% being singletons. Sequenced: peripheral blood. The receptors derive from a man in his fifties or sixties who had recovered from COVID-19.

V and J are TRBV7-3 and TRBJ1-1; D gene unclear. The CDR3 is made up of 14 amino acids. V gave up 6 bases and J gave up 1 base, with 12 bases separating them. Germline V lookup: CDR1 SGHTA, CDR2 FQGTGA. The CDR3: CASRTTPGNTEAFF. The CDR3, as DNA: TGTGCCAGCAGGACAACGCCAGGGAACACTGAAGCTTTCTTT.

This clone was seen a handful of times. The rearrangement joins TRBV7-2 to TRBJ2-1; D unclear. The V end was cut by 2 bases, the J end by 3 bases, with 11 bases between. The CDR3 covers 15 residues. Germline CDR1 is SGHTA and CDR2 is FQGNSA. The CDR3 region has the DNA TGTGCCAGCAGCTTAAACGGAGAGGTCTACAATGAGCAGTTCTTC. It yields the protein CASSLNGEVYNEQFF.

CDR3 protein: CASSLMGGYEQYF. The CDR3 DNA sequence: TGTGCCAGCAGTTTAATGGGGGGCTACGAGCAGTACTTC. This chain uses TRBV27 with TRBJ2-7; perhaps TRBD2 as D (6 bases). In germline, CDR1 is MNHEY, CDR2 SMNVEV (reference sequence). The V end was cut by 2 bases, the J end by 3 bases, with 8 bases between. The CDR3 is made up of 13 amino acids.

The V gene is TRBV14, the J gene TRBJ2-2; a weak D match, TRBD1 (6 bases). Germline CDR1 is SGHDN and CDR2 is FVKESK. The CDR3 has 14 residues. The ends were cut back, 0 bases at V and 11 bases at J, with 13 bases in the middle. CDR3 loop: CASSQERQGPELFF. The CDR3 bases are TGTGCCAGCAGCCAAGAACGGCAGGGGCCAGAGCTGTTTTTT. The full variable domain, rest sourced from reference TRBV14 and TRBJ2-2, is EAGVTQFPSHSVIEKGQTVTLRCDPISGHDNLYWYRRVMGKEIKFLLHFVKESKQDESGMPNNRFLAERTGGTYSTLKVQPAELEDSGVYFCASSQERQGPELFFGEGSRLTVL.

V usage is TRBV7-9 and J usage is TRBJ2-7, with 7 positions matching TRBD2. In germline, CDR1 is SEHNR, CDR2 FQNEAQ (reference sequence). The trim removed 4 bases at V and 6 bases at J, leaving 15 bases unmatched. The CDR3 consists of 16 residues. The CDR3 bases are TGTGCCAGCAGCTCCCCCTTTGCGGGAGAGGTGATCGAGCAGTACTTC. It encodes CASSSPFAGEVIEQYF.

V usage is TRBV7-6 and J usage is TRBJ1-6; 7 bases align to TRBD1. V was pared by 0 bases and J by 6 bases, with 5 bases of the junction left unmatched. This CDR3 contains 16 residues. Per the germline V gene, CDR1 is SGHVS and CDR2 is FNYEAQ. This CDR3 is CASSLAATGLNSPLHF. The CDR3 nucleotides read TGTGCCAGCAGCTTAGCCGCGACAGGGCTTAATTCACCCCTCCACTTT.

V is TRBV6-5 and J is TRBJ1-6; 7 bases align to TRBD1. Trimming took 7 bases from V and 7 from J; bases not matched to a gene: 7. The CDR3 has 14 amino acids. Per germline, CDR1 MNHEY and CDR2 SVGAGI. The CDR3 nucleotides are TGTGCCAGCACCGCCGGGACAGAAAATTCACCCCTCCACTTT. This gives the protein CASTAGTENSPLHF.

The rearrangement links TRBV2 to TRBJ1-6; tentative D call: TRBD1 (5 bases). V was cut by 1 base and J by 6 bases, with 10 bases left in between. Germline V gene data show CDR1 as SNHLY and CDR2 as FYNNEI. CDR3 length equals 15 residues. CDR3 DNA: TGTGCCAGCAGTGAAGTTAGGGGTGGTAATTCACCCCTCCACTTT. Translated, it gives CASSEVRGGNSPLHF.

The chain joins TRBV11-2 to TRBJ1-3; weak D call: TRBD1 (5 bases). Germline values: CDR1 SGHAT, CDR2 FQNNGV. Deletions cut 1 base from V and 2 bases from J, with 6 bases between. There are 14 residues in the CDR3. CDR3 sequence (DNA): TGTGCCAGCAGCTTAGCAGGGACTGGAAACACCATATATTTT. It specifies CASSLAGTGNTIYF. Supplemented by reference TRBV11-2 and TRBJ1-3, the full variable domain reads EAGVAQSPRYKIIEKRQSVAFWCNPISGHATLYWYQQILGQGPKLLIQFQNNGVVDDSQLPKDRFSAERLKGVDSTLKIQPAKLEDSAVYLCASSLAGTGNTIYFGEGSWLTVV.

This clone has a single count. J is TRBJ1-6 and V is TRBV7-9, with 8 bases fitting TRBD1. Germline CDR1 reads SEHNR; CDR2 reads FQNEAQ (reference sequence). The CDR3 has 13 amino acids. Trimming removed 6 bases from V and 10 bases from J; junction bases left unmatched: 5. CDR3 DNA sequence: TGTGCCAGCAGATCCGACAGGGGCTCACCCCTCCACTTT. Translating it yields CASRSDRGSPLHF.

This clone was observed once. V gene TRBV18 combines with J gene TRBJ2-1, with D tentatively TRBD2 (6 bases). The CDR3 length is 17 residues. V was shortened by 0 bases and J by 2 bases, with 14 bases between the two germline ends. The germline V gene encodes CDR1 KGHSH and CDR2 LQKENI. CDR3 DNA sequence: TGTGCCAGCTCACCACCGGCATACGCGGGACCCTACAATGAGCAGTTCTTC. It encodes CASSPPAYAGPYNEQFF.

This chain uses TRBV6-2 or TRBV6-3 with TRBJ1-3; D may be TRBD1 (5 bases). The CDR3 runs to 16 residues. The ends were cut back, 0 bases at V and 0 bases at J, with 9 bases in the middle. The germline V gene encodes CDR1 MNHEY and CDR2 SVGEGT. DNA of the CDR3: TGTGCCAGCAGTTACTCTGGGGCAGCCTCTGGAAACACCATATATTTT. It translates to CASSYSGAASGNTIYF.

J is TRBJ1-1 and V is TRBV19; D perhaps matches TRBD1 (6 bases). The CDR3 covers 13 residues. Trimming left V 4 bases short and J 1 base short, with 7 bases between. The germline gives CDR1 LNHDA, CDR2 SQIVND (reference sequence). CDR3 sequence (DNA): TGTGCCAGTAGTAAGGACAGGAACACTGAAGCTTTCTTT. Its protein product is CASSKDRNTEAFF.

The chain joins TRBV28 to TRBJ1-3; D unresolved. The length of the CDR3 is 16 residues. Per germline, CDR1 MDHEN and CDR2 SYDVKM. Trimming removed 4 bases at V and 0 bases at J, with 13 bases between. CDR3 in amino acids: CASSSPLGGSGNTIYF. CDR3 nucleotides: TGTGCCAGCAGTTCCCCCCTGGGAGGCTCTGGAAACACCATATATTTT.

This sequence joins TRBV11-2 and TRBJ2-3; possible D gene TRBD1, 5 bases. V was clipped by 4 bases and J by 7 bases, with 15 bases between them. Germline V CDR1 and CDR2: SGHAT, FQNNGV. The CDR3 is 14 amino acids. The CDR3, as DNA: TGTGCCAGCAGCTACGACAGATACCGCTATACGCAGTATTTT. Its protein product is CASSYDRYRYTQYF.

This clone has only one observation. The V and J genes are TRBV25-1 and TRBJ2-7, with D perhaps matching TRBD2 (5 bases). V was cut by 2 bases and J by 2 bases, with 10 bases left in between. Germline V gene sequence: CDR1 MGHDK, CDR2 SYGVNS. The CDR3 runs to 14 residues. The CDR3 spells CASSERTGAYEQYF. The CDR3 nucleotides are TGTGCCAGCAGTGAAAGGACTGGGGCCTACGAGCAGTACTTC.

The CDR3 region is CASSPGVQETQYF. As DNA, the CDR3 is TGTGCCAGCAGTCCAGGGGTCCAAGAGACCCAGTACTTC. V gene TRBV6-5 combines with J gene TRBJ2-5; possibly TRBD1 for D (6 bases). Germline V gene sequence: CDR1 MNHEY, CDR2 SVGAGI. This CDR3 contains 13 residues. V was shortened by 5 bases and J by 1 base, with 8 bases between the two germline ends.